This entry describes one TCR beta chain. Its target is unknown. TCRdb reprocessed the 5' RACE reads with MiXCR, giving one entry per CDR3 protein. The table includes roughly 250,000 distinct CDR3 sequences, over 11% detected once. CDR1 is MNHNS, CDR2 SASEGT, per germline. There are 15 residues in the CDR3. Trimming shortened V by 6 bases and J by 4 bases, and 18 bases separated the two germline ends. This sample was taken from a study of identical twins. Whole-study results and caveats: Reduced insertions were recorded for abundant cord blood beta clonotypes, with no such pattern in memory repertoires. Invariant MAIT and iNKT cells are populations that could partly confound zero-insertion analyses. Twin pairs' shared out-of-frame alpha sequences were enriched in low generation probability.

The sequenced material came from memory (CD45RO+) T cells sorted from blood. The TCR comes from a woman younger than 35 in good health. J is TRBJ1-1 and V is TRBV6-1, with D possibly matching TRBD1 (6 bases). The DNA for the CDR3 is TGTGCCAGCAGGCCCGGAGGGGGGATGGGCACTGAAGCTTTCTTT. Translating it yields CASRPGGGMGTEAFF.